The 27 T cell receptor beta chains presented below share a single source sample, sequenced in a study of blood T cell repertoires in COVID-19. TCRdb's copy holds only in-frame clones and misses some; the assay was immunoSEQ multiplex PCR. The sample holds around 250,000 clones, more than 75% seen once. The sample was peripheral blood. The receptor set was obtained from an older woman with active or convalescent COVID-19.

The V call is TRBV6-2 or TRBV6-3, the J call TRBJ1-5; a possible D gene is TRBD1 (6 bases). Germline loops: CDR1 MNHEY, CDR2 SVGEGT. The CDR3 consists of 19 residues. The germline V and J ends were trimmed by 7 bases and 4 bases, with 29 bases remaining between them. The CDR3 region is CASTPSQPGQGPRNQPQHF. CDR3 sequence (DNA): TGTGCCAGCACCCCCTCCCAACCCGGGCAGGGGCCTAGGAATCAGCCCCAGCATTTT.

The rearrangement joins TRBV7-8 to TRBJ1-1, with 9 bases that match TRBD1. The CDR3 is made up of 15 amino acids. The ends lost 4 bases at V and 5 bases at J; junction bases unmatched: 8. CDR1 is SGHVS, CDR2 FQNEAQ, per germline. The CDR3 DNA is TGTGCCAGCAGCTCCCCGGACAGGGGCTTGACTGAAGCTTTCTTT. Amino acids: CASSSPDRGLTEAFF.

V is TRBV19 and J is TRBJ1-1, with TRBD1 as a possible D gene (6 bases). Per germline, CDR1 LNHDA and CDR2 SQIVND (reference sequence). V gave up 5 bases and J gave up 7 bases, with 11 bases separating them. CDR3 size: 12 residues. The CDR3 sequence: CASSYTGSEAFF. In DNA form, the CDR3 reads TGTGCCAGTAGTTACACAGGGAGTGAAGCTTTCTTT.

The V call is TRBV19, the J call TRBJ2-7; 10 nucleotides line up with TRBD1. The CDR3 spans 13 residues. V shed 7 bases and J 6 bases; nucleotides not matched to a gene: 6. Germline CDR1 is LNHDA and CDR2 is SQIVND (reference sequence). The CDR3 nucleotides read TGTGCCAGTAAGGGACAGGGGACTTTCGAGCAGTACTTC. Its protein product is CASKGQGTFEQYF.

As for this clone: Relative to the germline gene, one junction end is altered; a read error may explain this. The CDR3 here is CASSLSPLHKEQFF. CDR3 coding DNA: TGTGCCAGCAGCTTATCCCCTCTTCACAAGGAGCAGTTCTTC. This chain joins TRBV7-2 and TRBJ2-1; no firm D call. Germline V gene sequence: CDR1 SGHTA, CDR2 FQGNSA. There are 14 residues in the CDR3.

This chain links TRBV19 with TRBJ1-4; D remains unclear. Germline loops: CDR1 LNHDA, CDR2 SQIVND (reference sequence). The CDR3 is 11 residues long. Trimming left V 10 bases short and J 11 bases short, with 14 bases between. CDR3 coding DNA: TGTGCCACCCTGTCTGAGAGCAAACTGTTTTTT. This gives the protein CATLSESKLFF.

V is TRBV6-6 and J is TRBJ1-1; 8 bases fit TRBD1. The CDR3 runs 14 residues. Germline-derived CDR1 and CDR2 are MNHNY and SVGAGI (reference sequence). J gave up 6 bases and V 4 bases, and 7 bases lay outside the gene matches. For the CDR3, the DNA is TGTGCCAGCAGTTCCCGGACAGGGAGCCCTGAAGCTTTCTTT. It encodes CASSSRTGSPEAFF.

The chain employs TRBV6-5 and TRBJ1-1; D perhaps matches TRBD1 (5 bases). The germline V and J ends were trimmed by 9 bases and 1 base, with 15 bases remaining between them. There are 14 residues in the CDR3. Germline V gives CDR1 MNHEY, CDR2 SVGAGI. CDR3 bases: TGTGCCAGTTACCGTTCCGGGGGGAACACTGAAGCTTTCTTT. Encoded protein: CASYRSGGNTEAFF.

The chain joins TRBV21-1 to TRBJ2-3; whether TRBD2, the table's D call, matches the DNA was not checked. TRBV21-1 is a recognized pseudogene. The CDR3 is 21 amino acids. CDR3 nucleotides: TGTGCCAGCAGCAAAGAGGTGGCTAGCGGGGGCCGTACGTTATGGGCAGATACGCAGTATTTT. Protein sequence: CASSKEVASGGRTLWADTQYF.

V gene TRBV7-2 combines with J gene TRBJ1-4, with D uncertain. Germline V gene sequence: CDR1 SGHTA, CDR2 FQGNSA. The CDR3 contains 13 residues. V was pared by 5 bases and J by 11 bases, with 15 bases between. The chain's CDR3 is CASSPYYEGKLFF. In DNA form, the CDR3 reads TGTGCCAGCAGCCCGTACTATGAGGGTAAACTGTTTTTT.

The chain has TRBV12-3 or TRBV12-4 and TRBJ1-1; D gene ambiguous. The V end was cut by 6 bases, the J end by 8 bases, with 16 bases between. The CDR3 totals 13 residues. The CDR3, as DNA: TGTGCCAGCAGCCCGGGAGTTCTAAGGGAAGCTTTCTTT. Translating gives CASSPGVLREAFF.

The chain is built from TRBV25-1 and TRBJ2-1; TRBD2 matches at 10 bases. Germline loops: CDR1 MGHDK, CDR2 SYGVNS. The CDR3 is 13 residues long. J gave up 8 bases and V 7 bases, and 5 bases lay outside the gene matches. The CDR3: CASTRLAGDEQFF. DNA for the CDR3: TGTGCCAGCACCCGGCTAGCGGGGGATGAGCAGTTCTTC.

This chain connects TRBV4-3 to TRBJ2-2, with D unclear. The CDR3 sequence is 17 residues long. Germline CDR1 is LGHNA and CDR2 is YSLEER. Trimming pared 3 bases from V and 0 bases from J, leaving 14 bases between. CDR3 DNA sequence: TGCGCCAGCAGCCACGCCCCCCCAGGCCCGAACACCGGGGAGCTGTTTTTT. This sequence encodes CASSHAPPGPNTGELFF.

This clone appeared a few times. V gene TRBV14 combines with J gene TRBJ1-2; 9 positions match TRBD1. The CDR3 loop spans 18 amino acids. The V segment lost 0 bases and the J segment 8 bases; nucleotides outside the gene matches: 16. CDR1 is SGHDN, CDR2 FVKESK, per germline. This CDR3 reads CASSQEPGFTGGARGYTF. The CDR3 nucleotides are TGTGCCAGCAGCCAAGAGCCAGGATTTACAGGGGGCGCGAGGGGCTACACCTTC.

CDR3 coding DNA: TGTGCCAGCAGCCAAGGTAGAGGGAGGTCACCCCTCCACTTT. Amino acid sequence: CASSQGRGRSPLHF. J is TRBJ1-6 and V is TRBV3-1 (or the pseudogene TRBV3-2); D gene ambiguous. This CDR3 has 14 residues. V was shortened by 1 base and J by 10 bases, with 11 bases between the two germline ends. Per the germline V gene, CDR1 is LGHDT and CDR2 is YNNKEL (reference sequence).

The chain combines TRBV28 with TRBJ1-4, with 12 bases that match TRBD1. V was clipped by 6 bases and J by 8 bases; unmatched bases: 10. CDR3 length: 16 residues. Germline CDR1 reads MDHEN; CDR2 reads SYDVKM. CDR3 in amino acids: CASSQPAGTGGEKLFF. The CDR3 region has the DNA TGTGCCAGCAGCCAACCCGCCGGGACAGGGGGCGAAAAACTGTTTTTT.

The rearrangement joins TRBV3-1 (or the pseudogene TRBV3-2) to TRBJ1-2; D unresolved. The length of the CDR3 is 13 residues. Germline loops: CDR1 LGHDT, CDR2 YNNKEL (reference sequence). V was cut by 5 bases and J by 7 bases, with 14 bases left in between. The CDR3 loop is CASSTGRLGGYTF. The CDR3 DNA follows: TGTGCCAGCAGCACTGGGCGCTTAGGTGGCTACACCTTC.

In its sample, this clone was seen a few times. The rearrangement links TRBV5-1 to TRBJ1-2; a weak D match, TRBD1 (5 bases). Germline V gene lookup returns CDR1 SGHRS and CDR2 YFSETQ. The length of the CDR3 is 14 residues. V was pared by 5 bases and J by 6 bases, with 17 bases between. CDR3 coding DNA: TGCGCCAGCAGTCGGGACGGCGGGGGAAATGGCTACACCTTC. The encoded protein is CASSRDGGGNGYTF.

The chain has TRBV10-2 and TRBJ1-5; a possible D gene is TRBD1 (5 bases). In germline, CDR1 is WSHSY, CDR2 SAAADI. The CDR3 runs to 14 residues. Trimming took off 0 bases at V and 7 bases at J, with 10 bases between the two ends. The CDR3 sequence is CASSESGVGQPQHF. The CDR3 DNA reads as TGCGCCAGCAGTGAGTCAGGGGTGGGACAGCCCCAGCATTTT.

This chain connects TRBV5-6 to TRBJ2-7; no clear D gene. The CDR3 runs 17 residues. Germline CDR1 and CDR2: SGHDT and YYEEEE. Trimming stripped 2 bases from V and 2 bases from J, with 20 bases between. For the CDR3, the DNA is TGTGCCAGCAGCTTCGAGAGACTTTTCGGCGTAACCTACGAGCAGTACTTC. Protein sequence: CASSFERLFGVTYEQYF.

J is TRBJ1-4 and V is TRBV10-3, with a tentative D call TRBD1 (6 bases). Germline V gene sequence: CDR1 ENHRY, CDR2 SYGVKD. CDR3 length: 14 residues. V was pared by 5 bases and J by 9 bases, with 16 bases between. The chain's CDR3 is CAISPGQEIKKLFF. The CDR3, as DNA: TGTGCCATCAGTCCGGGACAAGAGATAAAAAAACTGTTTTTT.

The chain has TRBV27 and TRBJ2-7; TRBD1 matches at 9 bases. This CDR3 spans 17 amino acids. The V gene end was trimmed by 3 bases and the J gene end by 7 bases; junction bases not matched to a gene: 16. CDR1 is MNHEY and CDR2 is SMNVEV in the germline V gene (reference sequence). CDR3 sequence: CASSFPPGQGRGGEQYF. CDR3 in DNA: TGTGCCAGCAGTTTTCCCCCGGGACAGGGAAGAGGAGGAGAGCAGTACTTC.

V usage is TRBV7-9 and J usage is TRBJ2-7; tentatively, D is TRBD1 (8 bases). CDR3 size: 15 residues. Trimming removed 4 bases at V and 7 bases at J, with 20 bases between. Germline V gene data show CDR1 as SEHNR and CDR2 as FQNEAQ (reference sequence). The CDR3 nucleotides are TGTGCCAGCAGCTCAACCCCGGACAGGGAGGGGGAGCAGTACTTC. The encoded protein is CASSSTPDREGEQYF.

As to this clone: In the same sample, other DNA sequences code for this CDR3. V and J are TRBV18 and TRBJ1-4; weak D call: TRBD1 (6 bases). This CDR3 spans 14 amino acids. Trimming stripped 9 bases from V and 2 bases from J, with 13 bases between. Looked up from germline, CDR1 is KGHSH and CDR2 is LQKENI. The CDR3 sequence: CASSAGATNEKLFF. DNA of the CDR3: TGTGCCAGTTCAGCGGGGGCGACTAATGAAAAACTGTTTTTT.

This sequence joins TRBV19 and TRBJ1-3, with D possibly matching TRBD1 (5 bases). The CDR3 spans 18 residues. V was trimmed by 3 bases and J by 3 bases, leaving 21 bases between them. Germline-derived CDR1 and CDR2 are LNHDA and SQIVND (reference sequence). As DNA, the CDR3 is TGTGCCAGTAGTATCATCCGAGGGGCAGGAGGGAATGGAAACACCATATATTTT. Translating gives CASSIIRGAGGNGNTIYF.

The rearrangement links TRBV28 to TRBJ2-7; D perhaps matches TRBD1 (6 bases). Looked up from germline, CDR1 is MDHEN and CDR2 is SYDVKM. There are 12 residues in the CDR3. V lost 8 bases to trimming and J lost 7 bases, with 15 bases between them. CDR3 DNA: TGTGCCAGCCTACAGGACAGTCGGGAGCAGTACTTC. Protein product: CASLQDSREQYF.

The rearrangement joins TRBV9 to TRBJ1-1; no clear D gene. The CDR3 is 15 amino acids. CDR1 is SGDLS, CDR2 YYNGEE, per germline. Trimming took 4 bases from V and 3 from J, leaving 16 bases between them. The CDR3 loop is CASSPSGQVDTEAFF. The CDR3 DNA sequence: TGTGCCAGCAGCCCCTCTGGGCAGGTGGACACTGAAGCTTTCTTT. The entire variable domain, with the rest obtained from reference TRBV9 and TRBJ1-1, is as follows: DSGVTQTPKHLITATGQRVTLRCSPRSGDLSVYWYQQSLDQGLQFLIQYYNGEERAKGNILERFSAQQFPDLHSELNLSSLELGDSALYFCASSPSGQVDTEAFFGQGTRLTVV.